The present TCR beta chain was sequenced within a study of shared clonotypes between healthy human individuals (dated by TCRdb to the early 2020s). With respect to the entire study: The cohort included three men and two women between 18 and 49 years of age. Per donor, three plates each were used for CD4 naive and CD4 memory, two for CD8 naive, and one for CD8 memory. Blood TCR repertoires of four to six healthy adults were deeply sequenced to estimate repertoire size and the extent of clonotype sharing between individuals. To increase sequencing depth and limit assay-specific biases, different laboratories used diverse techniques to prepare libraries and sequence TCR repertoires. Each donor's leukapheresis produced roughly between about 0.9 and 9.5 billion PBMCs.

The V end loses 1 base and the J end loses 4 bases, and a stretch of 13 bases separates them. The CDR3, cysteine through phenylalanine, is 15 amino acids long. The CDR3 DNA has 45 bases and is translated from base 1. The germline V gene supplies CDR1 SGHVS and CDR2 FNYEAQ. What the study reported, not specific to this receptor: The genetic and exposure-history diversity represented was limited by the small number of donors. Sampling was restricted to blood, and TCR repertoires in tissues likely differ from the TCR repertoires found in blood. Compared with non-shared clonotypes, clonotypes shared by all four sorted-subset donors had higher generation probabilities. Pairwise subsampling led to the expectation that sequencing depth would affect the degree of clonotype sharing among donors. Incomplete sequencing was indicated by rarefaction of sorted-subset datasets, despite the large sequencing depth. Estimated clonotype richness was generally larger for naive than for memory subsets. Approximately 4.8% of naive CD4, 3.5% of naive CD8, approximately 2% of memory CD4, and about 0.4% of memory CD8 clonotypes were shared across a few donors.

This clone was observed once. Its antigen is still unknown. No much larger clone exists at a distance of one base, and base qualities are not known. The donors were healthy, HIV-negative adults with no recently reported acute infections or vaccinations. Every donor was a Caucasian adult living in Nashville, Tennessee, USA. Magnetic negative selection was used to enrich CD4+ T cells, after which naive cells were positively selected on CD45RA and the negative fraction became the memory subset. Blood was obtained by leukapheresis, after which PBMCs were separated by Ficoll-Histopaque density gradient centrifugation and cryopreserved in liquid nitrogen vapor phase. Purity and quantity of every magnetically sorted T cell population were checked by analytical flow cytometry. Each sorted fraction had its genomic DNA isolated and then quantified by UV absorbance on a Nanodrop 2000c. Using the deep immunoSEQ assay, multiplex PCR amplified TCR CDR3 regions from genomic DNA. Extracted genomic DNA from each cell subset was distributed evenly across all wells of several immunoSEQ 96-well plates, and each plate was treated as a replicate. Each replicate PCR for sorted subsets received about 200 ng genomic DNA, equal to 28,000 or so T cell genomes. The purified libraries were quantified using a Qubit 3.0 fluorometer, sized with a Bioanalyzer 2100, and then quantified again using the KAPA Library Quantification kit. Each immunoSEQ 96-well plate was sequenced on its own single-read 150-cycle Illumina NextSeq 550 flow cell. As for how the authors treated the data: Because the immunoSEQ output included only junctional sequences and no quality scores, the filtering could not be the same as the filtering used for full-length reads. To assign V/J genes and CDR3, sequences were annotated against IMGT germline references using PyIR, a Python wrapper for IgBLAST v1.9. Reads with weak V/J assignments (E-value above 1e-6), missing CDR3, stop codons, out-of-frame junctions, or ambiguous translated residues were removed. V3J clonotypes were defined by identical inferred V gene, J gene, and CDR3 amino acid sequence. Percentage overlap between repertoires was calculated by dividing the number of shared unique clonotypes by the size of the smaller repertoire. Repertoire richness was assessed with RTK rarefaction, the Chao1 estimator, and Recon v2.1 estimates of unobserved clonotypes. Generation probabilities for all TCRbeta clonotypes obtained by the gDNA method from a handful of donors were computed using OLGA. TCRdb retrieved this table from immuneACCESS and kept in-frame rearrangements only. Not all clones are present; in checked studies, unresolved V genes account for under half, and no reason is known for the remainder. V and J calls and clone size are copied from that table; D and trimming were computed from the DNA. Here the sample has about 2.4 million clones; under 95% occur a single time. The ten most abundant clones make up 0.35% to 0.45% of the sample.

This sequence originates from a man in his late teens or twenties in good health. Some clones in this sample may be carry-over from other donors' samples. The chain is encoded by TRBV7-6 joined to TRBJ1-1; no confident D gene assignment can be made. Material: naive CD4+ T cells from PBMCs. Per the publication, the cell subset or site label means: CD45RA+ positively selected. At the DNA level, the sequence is TGTGCCAGCAGCTTAGTTGACGGTCTAGGCACTGAAGCTTTCTTT. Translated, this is CASSLVDGLGTEAFF.